Shown below are 26 T cell receptor beta chains from a single sample sequenced in a study of T cell responses to AZD1222 COVID-19 vaccine. Method: immunoSEQ multiplex PCR; TCRdb's copy keeps in-frame clones and lacks some. The sample has 130,000 or so clones, 85% to 95% seen once. The sample here was peripheral blood, taken on day 0 of MenACWY control vaccination. These receptors were obtained from an adult in good health.

This chain links TRBV2 with TRBJ2-5; 13 nucleotides align to TRBD2. V lost 2 bases to trimming and J lost 3 bases; unmatched junction nucleotides: 6. CDR1 is SNHLY, CDR2 FYNNEI, per germline. The CDR3 contains 17 residues. The CDR3: CASSELGGLAGEETQYF. In DNA form, the CDR3 reads TGTGCCAGCAGTGAATTGGGAGGACTAGCGGGAGAAGAGACCCAGTACTTC.

This clone was seen just once. V usage is TRBV3-1 (or the pseudogene TRBV3-2) and J usage is TRBJ1-1; 9 bases map to TRBD1. The germline gives CDR1 LGHDT, CDR2 YNNKEL (reference sequence). Unmatched junction bases numbered 7, after V lost 6 bases and J lost 5 bases. CDR3 length equals 14 residues. The CDR3 coding sequence is TGTGCCAGCAGTGGTACAGGGGGCTGGACTGAAGCTTTCTTT. Amino acid sequence: CASSGTGGWTEAFF.

V gene TRBV24-1 combines with J gene TRBJ1-1, with 7 nucleotides matching TRBD1. The J segment lost 3 bases and the V segment lost 7 bases, leaving 4 bases of the junction unmatched. The CDR3 consists of 13 residues. Germline CDR1 is KGHDR and CDR2 is SFDVKD. CDR3 bases: TGTGCCACCAGGGTAACAGGGGACACTGAAGCTTTCTTT. This encodes CATRVTGDTEAFF.

V gene TRBV7-2 combines with J gene TRBJ1-6; 7 bases match TRBD1. The germline V gene has CDR1 SGHTA and CDR2 FQGNSA. Losses at the gene ends were 4 bases for V and 0 bases for J; bases not matched to a gene: 6. There are 17 residues in the CDR3. The CDR3 DNA reads as TGTGCCAGCAGCTCTGCACAGGGGAGCTCCTATAATTCACCCCTCCACTTT. This translates into CASSSAQGSSYNSPLHF. Looking up the rest from reference TRBV7-2 and TRBJ1-6 gives the full variable domain: GAGVSQSPSNKVTEKGKDVELRCDPISGHTALYWYRQSLGQGLEFLIYFQGNSAPDKSGLPSDRFSAERTGGSVSTLTIQRTQQEDSAVYLCASSSAQGSSYNSPLHFGNGTRLTVT.

This chain joins TRBV5-6 and TRBJ1-1; 7 bases fit TRBD1. This CDR3 spans 13 amino acids. After removal of 4 bases from V and 5 bases from J, the junction contained 5 bases not matched to a gene. Germline V gene lookup returns CDR1 SGHDT and CDR2 YYEEEE. The CDR3 sequence: CASSPGGWTEAFF. In DNA form, the CDR3 reads TGTGCCAGCAGCCCAGGGGGATGGACTGAAGCTTTCTTT.

The genes are TRBV4-2 and TRBJ2-7; D gene uncertain. Trimming stripped 0 bases from V and 0 bases from J, with 15 bases between. This CDR3 contains 17 residues. Germline CDR1 and CDR2: LGHNA and YNFKEQ. The DNA for the CDR3 is TGTGCCAGCAGCCAAGAGGGTTCCAGCGTGAGCTCCTACGAGCAGTACTTC. Translation gives CASSQEGSSVSSYEQYF.

The chain combines TRBV6-5 with TRBJ2-5, with 9 bases aligning to TRBD2. Per germline, CDR1 MNHEY and CDR2 SVGAGI. This CDR3 has 15 residues. V shed 2 bases, J shed 2 bases, and the junction held 3 bases outside the gene matches. This chain's CDR3 is CASSYGGLAQETQYF. CDR3 in DNA: TGTGCCAGCAGTTACGGTGGACTAGCGCAAGAGACCCAGTACTTC.

V usage is TRBV29-1 and J usage is TRBJ1-1; possible D gene TRBD1, 5 bases. Trimming cost V 7 bases and J 1 base, with 10 bases left between them. There are 12 residues in the CDR3. The germline V gene has CDR1 SQVTM and CDR2 ANQGSEA. For the CDR3, the DNA is TGCAGCGGGCGCACAGGGAACACTGAAGCTTTCTTT. This encodes CSGRTGNTEAFF.

The gene calls are TRBV27 and TRBJ2-7; no clear D. Germline V gene sequence: CDR1 MNHEY, CDR2 SMNVEV (reference sequence). This CDR3 region has 15 residues. V gave up 4 bases and J gave up 3 bases, with 16 bases separating them. The CDR3: CASSSPIRRFYEQYF. CDR3 nucleotides: TGTGCCAGCAGTTCCCCCATTCGACGCTTCTACGAGCAGTACTTC.

The gene calls are TRBV5-1 and TRBJ2-7; D gene unclear. The CDR3 loop spans 14 amino acids. Trimming removed 4 bases at V and 3 bases at J, with 14 bases between. Germline V gene lookup returns CDR1 SGHRS and CDR2 YFSETQ. The CDR3 sequence is CASSQDPQGYEQYF. For the CDR3, the DNA is TGCGCCAGCAGCCAAGACCCTCAAGGCTACGAGCAGTACTTC.

The chain employs TRBV27 and TRBJ1-5; D uncertain. This CDR3 is built from 13 residues. The germline V and J ends were trimmed by 4 bases and 2 bases, with 6 bases remaining between them. The germline V gene has CDR1 MNHEY and CDR2 SMNVEV (reference sequence). CDR3 coding DNA: TGTGCCAGCAGTTACAACGGCAATCAGCCCCAGCATTTT. It is translated as CASSYNGNQPQHF.

V gene TRBV6-5 combines with J gene TRBJ1-1, with TRBD1 as a possible D gene (5 bases). Germline loops: CDR1 MNHEY, CDR2 SVGAGI. The length of the CDR3 is 13 residues. The V end lost 4 bases, the J end lost 4 bases, and 10 bases lay between the germline ends. The CDR3 nucleotides are TGTGCCAGCAGTTTCCCAGGGTTCACTGAAGCTTTCTTT. It translates to CASSFPGFTEAFF.

This chain uses TRBV12-5 with TRBJ2-2, with no clear D. The CDR3 is 16 amino acids. Looked up from germline, CDR1 is LGHNT and CDR2 is FRNRAP. V was cut by 6 bases and J by 5 bases, with 19 bases left in between. The chain's CDR3 is CASGTTSGRLTGELFF. The CDR3 DNA follows: TGTGCTAGTGGAACCACCTCGGGCCGACTGACCGGGGAGCTGTTTTTT.

This sequence joins TRBV6-5 and TRBJ2-7; TRBD1 might be the D (6 bases). The CDR3 covers 13 residues. Germline assignment: CDR1 MNHEY and CDR2 SVGAGI. Trimming removed 8 bases at V and 0 bases at J, with 11 bases between. The CDR3: CASGQGFSYEQYF. CDR3 DNA sequence: TGTGCCAGCGGGCAGGGGTTCTCCTACGAGCAGTACTTC.

This clone was picked up a small number of times. The chain links TRBV25-1 to TRBJ1-1; D may be TRBD1 (6 bases). Germline-derived CDR1 and CDR2 are MGHDK and SYGVNS. Trimming removed 2 bases from V and 4 bases from J, with 14 bases in between. This CDR3 region has 15 residues. The CDR3 DNA reads TGTGCCAGCAGTGAAGGGGGCGGAGTGGGCACTGAAGCTTTCTTT. Encoded protein: CASSEGGGVGTEAFF.

This clone was seen a single time. The J gene is TRBJ1-2, the V gene TRBV3-1 (or the pseudogene TRBV3-2), with D hard to call. The CDR3 loop spans 18 amino acids. The germline V and J ends were trimmed by 1 base and 6 bases, with 24 bases remaining between them. The germline CDR1 and CDR2 sequences are LGHDT and YNNKEL (reference sequence). The CDR3 is CASSQGISLIQTLNGYTF. CDR3 DNA sequence: TGTGCCAGCAGCCAAGGTATTTCTTTGATTCAAACCCTAAATGGCTACACCTTC.

In its sample, this clone was seen a few times. This chain joins TRBV21-1 and TRBJ1-1. TRBV21-1 is a pseudogene segment. This CDR3 contains 17 residues. CDR3 region: CASSKASRAEMNTEAFF. For the CDR3, the DNA is TGTGCCAGCAGCAAAGCAAGTCGGGCCGAGATGAACACTGAAGCTTTCTTT.

The V call is TRBV11-2, the J call TRBJ1-2; D unclear. From germline, CDR1 is SGHAT and CDR2 FQNNGV. The CDR3 sequence is 12 residues long. V dropped 2 bases and J dropped 1 base, with 2 bases sitting between them. The CDR3 protein is CASSLRNYGYTF. The CDR3 DNA follows: TGTGCCAGCAGCTTACGTAACTATGGCTACACCTTC.

This clone was counted only a few times. This chain joins TRBV4-3 and TRBJ1-4; D remains ambiguous. This CDR3 is built from 16 residues. Germline assignment: CDR1 LGHNA and CDR2 YSLEER. The V gene lost 3 bases and the J gene lost 8 bases, with 19 bases spanning the gap. The CDR3 DNA reads as TGCGCCAGCAGCCAGGATTTGTGGGGAAGACGGGAAAAACTGTTTTTT. It specifies CASSQDLWGRREKLFF.

The chain uses TRBV20-1 and TRBJ1-1; D gene ambiguous. The germline V and J ends were trimmed by 3 bases and 2 bases, with 10 bases remaining between them. Per germline, CDR1 DFQATT and CDR2 SNEGSKA (reference sequence). The CDR3 sequence is 13 residues long. Here the CDR3 reads CSASGITNTEAFF. DNA of the CDR3: TGCAGTGCTAGTGGGATAACTAACACTGAAGCTTTCTTT.

This sequence joins TRBV10-1 and TRBJ2-5; D unclear. CDR1 WNHNN and CDR2 SYGVQD come from the germline V gene (reference sequence). This CDR3 spans 14 amino acids. Trimming removed 7 bases from V and 7 bases from J, with 19 bases in between. The CDR3 DNA reads as TGCGCCAGCAACCTCGAGGTTTCCAAGAGGACCCAGTACTTC. Its translation: CASNLEVSKRTQYF.

The chain carries TRBV4-3 and TRBJ1-2; maybe TRBD1 (5 bases). The CDR3 totals 15 residues. Germline assignment: CDR1 LGHNA and CDR2 YSLEER. V shed 4 bases and J shed 7 bases, with 19 bases lying between them. The CDR3 DNA reads as TGCGCCAGCAGCCCCGAGGCGACAGTTCGAGGTGGCTACACCTTC. Protein product: CASSPEATVRGGYTF.

The V and J genes are TRBV5-5 and TRBJ2-1; no definite D call. This CDR3 has 17 residues. The germline gives CDR1 SGHKS, CDR2 YYEKEE (reference sequence). V was cut by 2 bases and J by 0 bases, with 15 bases left in between. For the CDR3, the DNA is TGTGCCAGCAGCTTACCACGGTCCTCCTCCTCCTACAATGAGCAGTTCTTC. Protein product: CASSLPRSSSSYNEQFF.

J is TRBJ1-4 and V is TRBV15, with unresolved D. CDR3 size: 17 residues. Trimming removed 0 bases at V and 8 bases at J, with 19 bases between. The V gene's germline CDR1 is LNHNV and CDR2 YYDKDF (reference sequence). The CDR3 is CATSRDAVFGVREKLFF. CDR3 DNA: TGTGCCACCAGCAGAGATGCGGTTTTTGGGGTCCGCGAAAAACTGTTTTTT. The full variable domain, in which reference TRBV15 and TRBJ1-4 provide the parts outside the CDR3, is DAMVIQNPRYQVTQFGKPVTLSCSQTLNHNVMYWYQQKSSQAPKLLFHYYDKDFNNEADTPDNFQSRRPNTSFCFLDIRSPGLGDTAMYLCATSRDAVFGVREKLFFGSGTQLSVL.

The V gene is TRBV6-2 or TRBV6-3, the J gene TRBJ1-2; D is unclear. The ends were cut back, 5 bases at V and 4 bases at J, with 14 bases in the middle. The CDR3 runs 14 residues. Germline V lookup: CDR1 MNHEY, CDR2 SVGEGT. DNA of the CDR3: TGTGCCAGCAGTGATGTAAAGGGAGGCTATGGCTACACCTTC. Protein product: CASSDVKGGYGYTF.

The chain employs TRBV3-1 (or the pseudogene TRBV3-2) and TRBJ1-2; 7 positions match TRBD1. The length of the CDR3 is 14 residues. CDR1 is LGHDT and CDR2 is YNNKEL in the germline V gene (reference sequence). Trimming took 4 bases from V and 3 from J; bases not matched to a gene: 5. This CDR3 reads CASSPGDSYYGYTF. The CDR3, as DNA: TGTGCCAGCAGCCCCGGGGACAGCTACTATGGCTACACCTTC.